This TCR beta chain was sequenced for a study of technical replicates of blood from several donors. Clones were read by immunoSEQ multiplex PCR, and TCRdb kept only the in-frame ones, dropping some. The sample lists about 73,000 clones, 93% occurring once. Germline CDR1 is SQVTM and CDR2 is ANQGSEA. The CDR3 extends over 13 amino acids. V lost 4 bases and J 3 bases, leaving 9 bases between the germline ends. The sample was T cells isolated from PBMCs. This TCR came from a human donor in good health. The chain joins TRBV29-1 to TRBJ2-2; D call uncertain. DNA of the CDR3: TGCAGCGTTGTAACAGCTTACACCGGGGAGCTGTTTTTT. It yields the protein CSVVTAYTGELFF.